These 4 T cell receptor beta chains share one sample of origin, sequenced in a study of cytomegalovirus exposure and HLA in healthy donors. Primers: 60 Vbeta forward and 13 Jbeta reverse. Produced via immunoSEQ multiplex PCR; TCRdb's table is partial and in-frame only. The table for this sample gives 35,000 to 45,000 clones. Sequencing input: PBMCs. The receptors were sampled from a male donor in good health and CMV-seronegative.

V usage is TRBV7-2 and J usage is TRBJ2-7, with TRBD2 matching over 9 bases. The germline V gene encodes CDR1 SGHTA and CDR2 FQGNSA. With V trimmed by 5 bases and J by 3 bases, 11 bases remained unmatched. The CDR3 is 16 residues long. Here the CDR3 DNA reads TGTGCCAGCAGCCCGCCGAGGACTAGCGACTACTACGAGCAGTACTTC. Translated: CASSPPRTSDYYEQYF.

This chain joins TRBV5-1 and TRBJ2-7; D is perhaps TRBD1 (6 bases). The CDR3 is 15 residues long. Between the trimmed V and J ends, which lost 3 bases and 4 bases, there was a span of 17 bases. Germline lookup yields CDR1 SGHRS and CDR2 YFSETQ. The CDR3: CASSSTDSNPYEQYF. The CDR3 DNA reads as TGCGCCAGCAGCTCTACGGACAGCAACCCTTACGAGCAGTACTTC. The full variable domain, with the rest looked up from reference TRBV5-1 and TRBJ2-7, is KAGVTQTPRYLIKTRGQQVTLSCSPISGHRSVSWYQQTPGQGLQFLFEYFSETQRNKGNFPGRFSGRQFSNSRSEMNVSTLELGDSALYLCASSSTDSNPYEQYFGPGTRLTVT.

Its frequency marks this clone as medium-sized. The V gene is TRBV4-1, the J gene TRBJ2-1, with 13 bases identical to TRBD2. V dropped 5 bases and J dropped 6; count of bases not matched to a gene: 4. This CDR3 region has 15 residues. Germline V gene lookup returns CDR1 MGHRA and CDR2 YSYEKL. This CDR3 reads CASSEGLAGANEQFF. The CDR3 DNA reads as TGCGCCAGCAGCGAAGGACTAGCGGGAGCCAATGAGCAGTTCTTC.

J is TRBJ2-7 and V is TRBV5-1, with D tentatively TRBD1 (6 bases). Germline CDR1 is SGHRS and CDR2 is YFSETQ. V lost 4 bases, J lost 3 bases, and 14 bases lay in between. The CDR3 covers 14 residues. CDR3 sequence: CASSPGQLYYEQYF. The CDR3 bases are TGCGCCAGCAGCCCCGGACAGCTATACTACGAGCAGTACTTC.